Shown below are 5 T cell receptor beta chains from a single sample sequenced in a study of T cell responses to AZD1222 COVID-19 vaccine. The assay was immunoSEQ multiplex PCR, and TCRdb's table has in-frame clones only and misses some. The table includes tens of thousands of clones, approximately 88% detected once. Sequencing was performed on peripheral blood, taken 28 days after the second dose of the MenACWY control vaccine. The receptors shown here come from an adult who received the MenACWY meningococcal vaccine as a control.

The chain combines TRBV27 with TRBJ2-7; TRBD1 agrees at 9 bases. Germline CDR1 MNHEY, CDR2 SMNVEV (reference sequence). The junction had 4 bases not matched to a gene; V was cut back by 5 bases and J by 8 bases. The CDR3 consists of 12 residues. The DNA for the CDR3 is TGTGCCAGCAGTATAGGACAGGGGAAGCAGTACTTC. Amino acids: CASSIGQGKQYF.

The chain links TRBV5-1 to TRBJ1-4; 7 bases fit TRBD1. The CDR3 runs 14 residues. Germline V gene sequence: CDR1 SGHRS, CDR2 YFSETQ. V lost 4 bases and J lost 8; bases outside the gene matches: 8. The CDR3 region has the DNA TGCGCCAGCAGCATCGGGACAGTTCGCGAAAAACTGTTTTTT. Translating it yields CASSIGTVREKLFF.

This rearrangement joins TRBV7-9 to TRBJ1-4; unclear D gene. V was trimmed by 4 bases and J by 5 bases, leaving 14 bases between them. This CDR3 spans 15 amino acids. The germline V gene encodes CDR1 SEHNR and CDR2 FQNEAQ (reference sequence). CDR3 DNA: TGTGCCAGCAGCTCTCGAGCAGGCCTAAATGAAAAACTGTTTTTT. It is translated as CASSSRAGLNEKLFF.

The chain recombines TRBV27 with TRBJ2-2, with 7 bases fitting TRBD1. V trimming: 0 bases; J trimming: 4 bases; junction bases outside the gene matches: 5. The germline gives CDR1 MNHEY, CDR2 SMNVEV (reference sequence). This CDR3 region has 16 residues. The CDR3 DNA is TGTGCCAGCAGTTTATCAGGGACAGCGACCACCGGGGAGCTGTTTTTT. It encodes CASSLSGTATTGELFF.

J is TRBJ1-2 and V is TRBV6-5, with D possibly being TRBD1 (5 bases). The CDR3 spans 15 residues. V was cut by 0 bases and J by 3 bases, with 11 bases left in between. Germline V gene sequence: CDR1 MNHEY, CDR2 SVGAGI. Here the CDR3 reads CASSYSRGADYGYTF. The CDR3 region has the DNA TGTGCCAGCAGTTACTCTCGGGGCGCGGACTATGGCTACACCTTC.